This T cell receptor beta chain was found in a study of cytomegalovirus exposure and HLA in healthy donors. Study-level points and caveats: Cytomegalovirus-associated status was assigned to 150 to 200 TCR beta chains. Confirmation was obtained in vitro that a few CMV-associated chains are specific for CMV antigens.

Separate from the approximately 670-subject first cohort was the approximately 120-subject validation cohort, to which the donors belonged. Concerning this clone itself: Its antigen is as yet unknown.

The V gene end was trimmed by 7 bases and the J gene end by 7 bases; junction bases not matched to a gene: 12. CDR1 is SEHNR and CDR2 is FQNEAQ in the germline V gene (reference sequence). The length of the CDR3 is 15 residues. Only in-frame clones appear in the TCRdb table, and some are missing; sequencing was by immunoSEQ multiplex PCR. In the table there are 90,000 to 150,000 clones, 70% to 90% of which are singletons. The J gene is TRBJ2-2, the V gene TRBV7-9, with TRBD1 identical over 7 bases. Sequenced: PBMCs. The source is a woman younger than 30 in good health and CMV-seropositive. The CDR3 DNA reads TGTGCCAGCATCCCCCAGACAGGGTGGAACGGGGAGCTGTTTTTT. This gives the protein CASIPQTGWNGELFF.